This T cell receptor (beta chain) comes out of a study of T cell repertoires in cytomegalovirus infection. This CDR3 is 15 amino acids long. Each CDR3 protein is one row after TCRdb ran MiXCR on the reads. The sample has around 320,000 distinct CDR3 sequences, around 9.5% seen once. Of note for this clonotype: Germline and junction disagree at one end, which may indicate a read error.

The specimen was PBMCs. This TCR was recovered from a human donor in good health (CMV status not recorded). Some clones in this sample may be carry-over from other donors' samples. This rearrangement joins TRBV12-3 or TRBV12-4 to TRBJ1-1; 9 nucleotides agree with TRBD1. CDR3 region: CASSPQGAGNTEALF. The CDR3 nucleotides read TGTGCCAGCAGTCCACAGGGGGCAGGGAACACTGAAGCTCTCTTT.